Listed here are 32 T cell receptor beta chains from one sample, sequenced in a study of control samples from healthy donors and cancer patients. Sequencing was performed with immunoSEQ multiplex PCR; in TCRdb, only in-frame clones are kept and a portion is missing. The table lists some 28,000 clones, approximately 90% of them singletons, with roughly 1.5% in the top ten. The specimen was PBMCs. The source of these receptors is a middle-aged woman with lung cancer.

The chain has TRBV28 and TRBJ1-6; 8 nucleotides agree with TRBD1. Germline V lookup: CDR1 MDHEN, CDR2 SYDVKM. The trim removed 6 bases at V and 6 bases at J, leaving 7 bases unmatched. The CDR3 length is 15 residues. The CDR3 reads CASRRQGIGNSPLHF. The CDR3 nucleotides read TGTGCCAGCAGACGACAGGGGATCGGTAATTCACCCCTCCACTTT.

The chain recombines TRBV20-1 with TRBJ2-5; D gene uncertain. Germline-derived CDR1 and CDR2 are DFQATT and SNEGSKA (reference sequence). This CDR3 spans 11 amino acids. Trimming took 7 bases from V and 5 from J, leaving 11 bases between them. Here the CDR3 reads CSGEIRETQYF. In DNA, the CDR3 is TGCAGTGGAGAGATACGGGAGACCCAGTACTTC.

This chain uses TRBV6-5 with TRBJ1-2; D gene ambiguous. V lost 8 bases, J lost 4 bases, and 14 bases lay in between. Per the germline V gene, CDR1 is MNHEY and CDR2 is SVGAGI. The CDR3 runs 13 residues. The CDR3 DNA is TGTGCCAGCCGTAACAACCTCGCCTATGGCTACACCTTC. Translating gives CASRNNLAYGYTF.

To note about this clone: The junction departs from the called germline gene at one end, perhaps through a read error. This chain uses TRBV30 with TRBJ2-4; 9 bases match TRBD1. Germline loops: CDR1 GTSNPN, CDR2 SVGIG (reference sequence). This CDR3 has 11 residues. The CDR3 loop is CAWSVQGAPIF. CDR3 sequence (DNA): TGTGCCTGGAGTGTACAGGGGGCCCCCATTTTC.

The chain combines TRBV27 with TRBJ1-2; TRBD1 aligns across 9 bases. The germline V gene has CDR1 MNHEY and CDR2 SMNVEV (reference sequence). V trimming: 3 bases; J trimming: 4 bases; junction bases outside the gene matches: 6. CDR3 length: 15 residues. As DNA, the CDR3 is TGTGCCAGCAGTTTGGCCGGGACAGGGATCTATGGCTACACCTTC. Its translation is CASSLAGTGIYGYTF.

This clone was picked up one time. The chain uses TRBV7-9 and TRBJ2-3; 9 bases are a match to TRBD2. The J segment lost 3 bases and the V segment lost 2 bases, leaving 6 bases of the junction unmatched. The CDR3 has 16 residues. The V gene's germline CDR1 is SEHNR and CDR2 FQNEAQ (reference sequence). The CDR3 region is CASSLWSGGTTDTQYF. The CDR3 DNA reads TGTGCCAGCAGCTTATGGAGCGGGGGGACGACAGATACGCAGTATTTT.

The V call is TRBV7-9, the J call TRBJ1-5; tentative D call: TRBD1 (5 bases). The CDR3 has 16 residues. From germline, CDR1 is SEHNR and CDR2 FQNEAQ (reference sequence). Trimming took 4 bases from V and 1 from J, leaving 14 bases between them. CDR3 in amino acids: CASSSGRGGSNQPQHF. CDR3 bases: TGTGCCAGCAGCTCCGGGAGGGGAGGCAGCAATCAGCCCCAGCATTTT.

The V and J genes are TRBV6-5 and TRBJ2-1; D is possibly TRBD1 (6 bases). Germline assignment: CDR1 MNHEY and CDR2 SVGAGI. With 6 bases removed from V and 8 bases from J, the gap between germline ends came to 14 bases. This CDR3 has 13 residues. CDR3 protein: CASSVTGTYEQFF. Here the CDR3 DNA reads TGTGCCAGCAGCGTAACAGGGACCTATGAGCAGTTCTTC.

This chain uses TRBV7-2 with TRBJ2-3; unclear D gene. The germline V and J ends were trimmed by 3 bases and 6 bases, with 7 bases remaining between them. CDR3 length: 12 amino acids. The germline V gene encodes CDR1 SGHTA and CDR2 FQGNSA. The CDR3 loop reads CASSLSRDTQYF. The CDR3, as DNA: TGTGCCAGCAGCTTGAGTCGGGATACGCAGTATTTT.

The rearrangement links TRBV5-1 to TRBJ1-1; no clear D. This CDR3 is built from 13 residues. CDR1 is SGHRS and CDR2 is YFSETQ in the germline V gene. V was pared by 1 base and J by 1 base, with 5 bases between. CDR3 amino acids: CASSLWGNTEAFF. The CDR3 bases are TGCGCCAGCAGCTTGTGGGGGAACACTGAAGCTTTCTTT.

This chain links TRBV6-6 with TRBJ1-1; the D is unclear. This CDR3 region has 13 residues. V was pared by 4 bases and J by 4 bases, with 10 bases between. Germline V lookup: CDR1 MNHNY, CDR2 SVGAGI (reference sequence). Written as DNA, the CDR3 is TGTGCCAGCAGTTGGGGTCGGGTCACTGAAGCTTTCTTT. It is translated as CASSWGRVTEAFF.

This chain links TRBV9 with TRBJ1-4; the D is unclear. The V gene's germline CDR1 is SGDLS and CDR2 YYNGEE. The germline V and J ends were trimmed by 0 bases and 8 bases, with 14 bases remaining between them. The CDR3 consists of 15 residues. CDR3: CASSVGWERNEKLFF. In DNA, the CDR3 is TGTGCCAGCAGCGTAGGATGGGAGCGGAACGAAAAACTGTTTTTT.

The chain is built from TRBV11-3 and TRBJ2-2; a possible D gene is TRBD2 (5 bases). Germline CDR1 and CDR2: SGHNT and YENEEA. V was shortened by 1 base and J by 7 bases, with 16 bases between the two germline ends. CDR3 length equals 16 residues. DNA of the CDR3: TGTGCCAGCAGCTTAGTGCCGGGATTAACGAACGGGGAGCTGTTTTTT. This codes for CASSLVPGLTNGELFF.

This clone was seen more than once but under ten times. V usage is TRBV7-7 and J usage is TRBJ2-5; D remains ambiguous. The germline gives CDR1 SSHAT, CDR2 FNYEAQ (reference sequence). Between the trimmed V and J ends, which lost 5 bases and 7 bases, there was a span of 14 bases. This CDR3 contains 13 residues. The DNA for the CDR3 is TGTGCCAGCAGCCCTGAAAAGGAAGGGACCCAGTACTTC. Translated: CASSPEKEGTQYF. The whole variable domain, remainder taken from reference TRBV7-7 and TRBJ2-5, is GAGVSQSPRYKVTKRGQDVTLRCDPISSHATLYWYQQALGQGPEFLTYFNYEAQPDKSGLPSDRFSAERPEGSISTLTIQRTEQRDSAMYRCASSPEKEGTQYFGPGTRLLVL.

The V call is TRBV18, the J call TRBJ2-1; 10 bases line up with TRBD1. The V gene's germline CDR1 is KGHSH and CDR2 LQKENI. The CDR3 loop spans 13 amino acids. With 4 bases clipped from V and 10 bases from J, the junction kept 4 bases outside the gene matches. CDR3: CASSRQGALEQFF. CDR3 DNA: TGTGCCAGCTCACGACAGGGGGCTTTGGAGCAGTTCTTC.

This clone was seen a single time. The chain recombines TRBV30 with TRBJ1-3; D is unclear. This CDR3 has 12 residues. V was cut by 5 bases and J by 0 bases, with 5 bases left in between. Germline values: CDR1 GTSNPN, CDR2 SVGIG (reference sequence). CDR3 loop: CAWQASGNTIYF. CDR3 sequence (DNA): TGTGCCTGGCAGGCCTCTGGAAACACCATATATTTT.

This clone was picked up one time. DNA of the CDR3: TGTGCCAGTAGTATACAGGACGGAGCCCAGTACGAGCAGTACTTC. Translated: CASSIQDGAQYEQYF. The V gene is TRBV19, the J gene TRBJ2-7; D is unclear. V was shortened by 2 bases and J by 4 bases, with 15 bases between the two germline ends. The germline CDR1 and CDR2 sequences are LNHDA and SQIVND (reference sequence). The CDR3 consists of 15 residues.

V is TRBV6-5 and J is TRBJ2-2; no reliable D call. V shed 6 bases and J shed 1 base, with 6 bases lying between them. The length of the CDR3 is 13 residues. The germline V gene has CDR1 MNHEY and CDR2 SVGAGI. In nucleotides, the CDR3 is TGTGCCAGCAGGGCAGGGAACACCGGGGAGCTGTTTTTT. Translation: CASRAGNTGELFF.

V and J are TRBV3-1 (or the pseudogene TRBV3-2) and TRBJ1-2, with D perhaps TRBD1 (6 bases). From germline, CDR1 is LGHDT and CDR2 YNNKEL (reference sequence). V shed 2 bases and J shed 4 bases, with 8 bases lying between them. This CDR3 is built from 13 residues. CDR3 loop: CASSQRTVYGYTF. The CDR3 DNA reads TGTGCCAGCAGCCAACGGACAGTCTATGGCTACACCTTC.

This clone showed up just once. Additional DNA sequences in this sample encode the identical CDR3. The chain employs TRBV5-1 and TRBJ2-5, with 13 bases identical to TRBD2. Trimming removed 4 bases from V and 3 bases from J; junction bases left unmatched: 6. The CDR3 contains 16 residues. CDR1 is SGHRS, CDR2 YFSETQ, per germline. The CDR3 DNA sequence: TGCGCCAGCAGCCTGGGACTAGCGGGGAAGGAAGAGACCCAGTACTTC. It yields the protein CASSLGLAGKEETQYF.

The chain has TRBV9 and TRBJ1-5; 9 bases agree with TRBD1. The CDR3 is 13 residues long. J gave up 7 bases and V 4 bases, and 3 bases lay outside the gene matches. CDR1 is SGDLS and CDR2 is YYNGEE in the germline V gene. The CDR3: CASSPGQGQPQHF. Here the CDR3 DNA reads TGTGCCAGCAGCCCGGGACAGGGCCAGCCCCAGCATTTT.

The CDR3 DNA reads TGTGCCACCAGTTGGGGACAGGGGCCACAAGAGACCCAGTACTTC. Protein product: CATSWGQGPQETQYF. The rearrangement links TRBV24-1 to TRBJ2-5; 10 bases fit TRBD1. Germline V gene lookup returns CDR1 KGHDR and CDR2 SFDVKD. V lost 6 bases and J lost 2; bases outside the gene matches: 5. The CDR3 extends over 15 amino acids.

V is TRBV27 and J is TRBJ1-6; D unclear. There are 14 residues in the CDR3. Trimming removed 3 bases at V and 5 bases at J, with 8 bases between. The V gene's germline CDR1 is MNHEY and CDR2 SMNVEV (reference sequence). The CDR3 DNA follows: TGTGCCAGCAGTTTTAAATTGAATAATTCACCCCTCCACTTT. It is translated as CASSFKLNNSPLHF.

The genes are TRBV6-5 and TRBJ2-5; D gene ambiguous. CDR1 is MNHEY and CDR2 is SVGAGI in the germline V gene. The V end lost 6 bases, the J end lost 1 base, and 6 bases lay between the germline ends. This CDR3 has 12 amino acids. The CDR3 region has the DNA TGTGCCAGCAGGCGCTCCCAAGAGACCCAGTACTTC. Its translation is CASRRSQETQYF.

J is TRBJ1-3 and V is TRBV27; the D is unclear. Trimming stripped 2 bases from V and 4 bases from J, with 6 bases between. The CDR3 is 13 amino acids. Germline loops: CDR1 MNHEY, CDR2 SMNVEV (reference sequence). CDR3 amino acids: CASSLNHGNTIYF. As DNA, the CDR3 is TGTGCCAGCAGTTTAAACCACGGAAACACCATATATTTT.

This clone was counted a single time. J is TRBJ2-1 and V is TRBV5-1; TRBD2 matches 13 bases. The CDR3 totals 14 residues. The V segment lost 7 bases and the J segment 7 bases; nucleotides outside the gene matches: 5. Germline V gene data show CDR1 as SGHRS and CDR2 as YFSETQ. The DNA of the CDR3 is TGCGCCAGCGACACTAGCGGGGGGGCGAATGAGCAGTTCTTC. Amino acids: CASDTSGGANEQFF.

This clone occurred a few times. The chain combines TRBV11-2 with TRBJ1-3; D remains ambiguous. The CDR3 contains 14 residues. V was pared by 4 bases and J by 1 base, with 8 bases between. The germline gives CDR1 SGHAT, CDR2 FQNNGV. The CDR3 DNA reads TGTGCCAGCAGCTCGGTTATGTCTGGAAACACCATATATTTT. The encoded protein is CASSSVMSGNTIYF.

This chain joins TRBV2 and TRBJ1-2, with 7 bases lining up with TRBD1. V shed 4 bases, J shed 2 bases, and the junction held 10 bases outside the gene matches. The CDR3 has 16 residues. From germline, CDR1 is SNHLY and CDR2 FYNNEI. The CDR3 region has the DNA TGTGCCAGCAGTGGCAATCGACAGGGACGGAACTATGGCTACACCTTC. Translated, it gives CASSGNRQGRNYGYTF. The variable domain in full, with the rest retrieved from reference TRBV2 and TRBJ1-2, is EPEVTQTPSHQVTQMGQEVILRCVPISNHLYFYWYRQILGQKVEFLVSFYNNEISEKSEIFDDQFSVERPDGSNFTLKIRSTKLEDSAMYFCASSGNRQGRNYGYTFGSGTRLTVV.

The V call is TRBV21-1, the J call TRBJ1-2. TRBV21-1 is assigned pseudogene status. The CDR3 consists of 20 residues. In nucleotides, the CDR3 is TGTGCCGACCGTGCCAGCAGCTACCGGGGGCGCGGGGAACACAACTATGGCTACACCTTC. Its translation is CADRASSYRGRGEHNYGYTF.

The chain has TRBV28 and TRBJ2-5; 9 nucleotides match TRBD2. The germline gives CDR1 MDHEN, CDR2 SYDVKM. This CDR3 has 16 amino acids. After removal of 2 bases from V and 5 bases from J, the junction contained 9 bases not matched to a gene. In nucleotides, the CDR3 is TGTGCCAGCAGTTTAGCACGCGGGGGGGGCTTGGAGACCCAGTACTTC. This codes for CASSLARGGGLETQYF.

This rearrangement joins TRBV28 to TRBJ1-5; D gene unclear. Germline CDR1 MDHEN, CDR2 SYDVKM. Trimming took off 9 bases at V and 1 base at J, with 7 bases between the two ends. The CDR3 extends over 12 amino acids. Here the CDR3 reads CASLESNQPQHF. The CDR3, as DNA: TGTGCCAGTCTGGAAAGCAATCAGCCCCAGCATTTT.

The chain links TRBV7-8 to TRBJ2-6; D possibly corresponds to TRBD2 (5 bases). V lost 1 base and J 0 bases, leaving 16 bases between the germline ends. Germline CDR1 reads SGHVS; CDR2 reads FQNEAQ. The CDR3 is 19 residues long. This chain's CDR3 is CASSLVIQYLASGANVLTF. CDR3 DNA: TGTGCCAGCAGCTTAGTTATACAGTACCTAGCCTCTGGGGCCAACGTCCTGACTTTC.